This TCR beta chain was sequenced during a study of T-cell memory formation after mild COVID-19. Study-wide results and caveats: Clones that got smaller from day 15 to 85 had even CD4/CD8, while clones growing later tipped toward CD4+. Among contracting clones, CD4+ were mainly CM/EM and CD8+ enriched in EMRA. Pre-infection memory harbored some responding clones, suggesting cross-reactive memory joined.

Libraries for TCRalpha and TCRbeta carried sample barcodes and unique molecular identifiers via 5'RACE. TCRdb ran MiXCR on the 5' RACE reads and lists one entry per CDR3 protein. The sample yields a few hundred thousand distinct CDR3 sequences, over 9.5% seen once. A few counts support this clonotype. What it binds is unknown. CDR3 length: 15 residues. Losses at the gene ends were 5 bases for V and 6 bases for J; bases not matched to a gene: 9. Per germline, CDR1 KGHSH and CDR2 LQKENI. The chain employs TRBV18 and TRBJ2-2; 7 bases are a match to TRBD1. Sequenced material: PBMCs or a T cell subset sorted from them (not recorded which). The TCR originated in a man aged 18-30 years who had mild COVID-19 (a few samples of this study predate the infection). Cell type and time point are not known. The CDR3 nucleotides read TGTGCCAGCTCAACGACAGGGAAAAGGGCCGGGGAGCTGTTTTTT. It specifies CASSTTGKRAGELFF.